A single sample gave rise to the 20 T cell receptor beta chains below, sequenced in a study of T cell changes during pregnancy in multiple sclerosis. Repertoires were generated with immunoSEQ multiplex PCR, while TCRdb's copy carries only in-frame clones and drops some. The repertoire holds around 92,000 clones, over 80% seen once, with 3.5% to 4.5% in the top ten. This specimen consisted of peripheral blood, obtained in the first trimester of pregnancy. The receptors shown here come from a female donor with multiple sclerosis, enrolled in a pregnancy study.

The chain is built from TRBV7-3 and TRBJ2-7; 12 bases are shared with TRBD1. Losses at the gene ends were 2 bases for V and 4 bases for J; bases not matched to a gene: 15. The CDR3 sequence is 19 residues long. Germline lookup yields CDR1 SGHTA and CDR2 FQGTGA. The CDR3 protein is CASSLERGQGASNFYEQYF. The CDR3 nucleotides read TGTGCCAGCAGCTTAGAGAGGGGACAGGGGGCTTCTAATTTTTACGAGCAGTACTTC.

The chain has TRBV6-5 and TRBJ1-5, with 7 bases identical to TRBD1. This CDR3 has 14 residues. V gave up 6 bases and J gave up 5 bases; unmatched junction bases: 7. Germline CDR1 and CDR2: MNHEY and SVGAGI. The CDR3 region has the DNA TGTGCCAGCAGCCAAGAGACAGGGTATCAGCCCCAGCATTTT. The encoded protein is CASSQETGYQPQHF.

The chain uses TRBV10-3 and TRBJ1-1; TRBD1 matches 7 bases. V trimming: 9 bases; J trimming: 0 bases; junction bases outside the gene matches: 10. Germline V gene lookup returns CDR1 ENHRY and CDR2 SYGVKD. The CDR3 has 15 residues. CDR3 protein: CAINDRVTLNTEAFF. The CDR3 nucleotides are TGTGCCATTAACGACAGGGTCACATTGAACACTGAAGCTTTCTTT.

The chain couples TRBV4-1 to TRBJ2-1; the match to TRBD1 covers 12 bases. Germline assignment: CDR1 MGHRA and CDR2 YSYEKL. CDR3 size: 15 residues. Trimming at V came to 2 bases and at J to 8 bases, leaving 4 bases not matched to a gene. CDR3 sequence: CASSQSGTGGYEQFF. The CDR3, as DNA: TGCGCCAGCAGCCAATCCGGGACAGGGGGCTATGAGCAGTTCTTC.

The rearrangement uses TRBV15 and TRBJ1-4; 7 bases are a match to TRBD1. Germline loops: CDR1 LNHNV, CDR2 YYDKDF (reference sequence). With V trimmed by 6 bases and J by 7 bases, 14 bases remained unmatched. This CDR3 is 16 amino acids long. Here the CDR3 reads CATSLLQGRGGEKLFF. The CDR3 DNA sequence: TGTGCCACCAGTCTCCTACAGGGGAGAGGCGGTGAAAAACTGTTTTTT.

This rearrangement joins TRBV30 to TRBJ2-1, with TRBD1 as a possible D gene (6 bases). Germline V gene data show CDR1 as GTSNPN and CDR2 as SVGIG (reference sequence). CDR3 length: 18 amino acids. The V and J ends lost 0 bases and 0 bases respectively, with 18 bases between them. CDR3 sequence: CAWSVLRRTVSSYNEQFF. The CDR3 region has the DNA TGTGCCTGGAGTGTATTAAGGCGGACAGTCAGCTCCTACAATGAGCAGTTCTTC.

This rearrangement joins TRBV11-2 to TRBJ2-2, with a tentative D call TRBD2 (7 bases). The CDR3 consists of 15 residues. Germline-derived CDR1 and CDR2 are SGHAT and FQNNGV. The V and J ends lost 1 base and 6 bases respectively, with 12 bases between them. For the CDR3, the DNA is TGTGCCAGCAGCTTAGCCGGGGGGCCCGCCGGGGAGCTGTTTTTT. This translates into CASSLAGGPAGELFF.

The chain couples TRBV18 to TRBJ1-3; D remains ambiguous. This CDR3 contains 18 residues. The V end lost 2 bases, the J end lost 0 bases, and 17 bases lay between the germline ends. The V gene's germline CDR1 is KGHSH and CDR2 LQKENI. The CDR3 region has the DNA TGTGCCAGCTCACCAATCCGGTCGGCGGCCCTCTCTGGAAACACCATATATTTT. Protein product: CASSPIRSAALSGNTIYF.

For the CDR3, the DNA is TGTGCCAGCAGCGGCGCTAGGGGCGAGCAGTACTTC. Protein sequence: CASSGARGEQYF. The chain recombines TRBV9 with TRBJ2-7; tentative D call: TRBD1 (5 bases). Trimming pared 3 bases from V and 6 bases from J, leaving 10 bases between. The CDR3 sequence is 12 residues long. Germline CDR1 and CDR2: SGDLS and YYNGEE.

This sequence joins TRBV5-1 and TRBJ2-5, with D unresolved. There are 14 residues in the CDR3. Germline V gene sequence: CDR1 SGHRS, CDR2 YFSETQ. Trimming shortened V by 4 bases and J by 5 bases, and 15 bases separated the two germline ends. CDR3 DNA: TGCGCCAGCAGCCCCTCTAGGTCGTACGAGACCCAGTACTTC. The encoded protein is CASSPSRSYETQYF.

The chain combines TRBV5-1 with TRBJ1-4; D is possibly TRBD1 (5 bases). Germline values: CDR1 SGHRS, CDR2 YFSETQ. V was shortened by 4 bases and J by 8 bases, with 21 bases between the two germline ends. The CDR3 runs 16 residues. The CDR3 loop reads CASSAGRGGEGEKLFF. DNA for the CDR3: TGCGCCAGCAGCGCGGGTCGGGGCGGGGAGGGAGAAAAACTGTTTTTT.

The rearrangement links TRBV6-5 to TRBJ1-1; 8 bases fit TRBD1. Germline trimming cut 1 base from V and 8 bases from J; bases unmatched to any gene: 9. The CDR3 is made up of 15 amino acids. CDR1 and CDR2 from the germline V gene are MNHEY and SVGAGI. CDR3 DNA: TGTGCCAGCAGTTACTTCGGACAGGGCGGTAAGGAAGCTTTCTTT. Translating it yields CASSYFGQGGKEAFF.

This chain uses TRBV6-1 with TRBJ2-4; D may be TRBD2 (6 bases). The CDR3 totals 13 residues. The ends were cut back, 6 bases at V and 4 bases at J, with 10 bases in the middle. The germline gives CDR1 MNHNS, CDR2 SASEGT. The CDR3 sequence: CASREGVKNIQYF. Here the CDR3 DNA reads TGTGCCAGCAGGGAGGGAGTAAAAAACATTCAGTACTTC.

V gene TRBV5-1 combines with J gene TRBJ2-2; D call uncertain. There are 15 residues in the CDR3. Trimming removed 0 bases from V and 0 bases from J, with 6 bases in between. Germline V gene data show CDR1 as SGHRS and CDR2 as YFSETQ. The DNA for the CDR3 is TGCGCCAGCAGCTTGGAGTCGGCGAACACCGGGGAGCTGTTTTTT. Translating gives CASSLESANTGELFF.

The CDR3 loop reads CASSGWTSGGGETQYF. DNA of the CDR3: TGTGCCAGTAGTGGATGGACTAGCGGGGGCGGGGAGACCCAGTACTTC. The chain employs TRBV19 and TRBJ2-5; TRBD2 matches at 13 bases. J was trimmed by 5 bases and V by 5 bases; bases with no gene match: 8. The CDR3 has 16 residues. CDR1 LNHDA and CDR2 SQIVND come from the germline V gene (reference sequence). The full variable domain, in which reference TRBV19 and TRBJ2-5 provide the parts outside the CDR3, is DGGITQSPKYLFRKEGQNVTLSCEQNLNHDAMYWYRQDPGQGLRLIYYSQIVNDFQKGDIAEGYSVSREKKESFPLTVTSAQKNPTAFYLCASSGWTSGGGETQYFGPGTRLLVL.

The V call is TRBV11-2, the J call TRBJ2-3, with TRBD2 as a possible D gene (6 bases). The CDR3 is made up of 17 amino acids. Trimming removed 4 bases from V and 2 bases from J, with 19 bases in between. Germline-derived CDR1 and CDR2 are SGHAT and FQNNGV. The chain's CDR3 is CASSSEFGGGDTDTQYF. The CDR3 DNA reads TGTGCCAGCAGCTCGGAATTCGGGGGTGGGGACACAGATACGCAGTATTTT.

Written as DNA, the CDR3 is TGTGCCAGCAGGATCGGAGAGCCAGATACGCAGTATTTT. Translating gives CASRIGEPDTQYF. This chain connects TRBV6-5 to TRBJ2-3; D gene uncertain. Germline-derived CDR1 and CDR2 are MNHEY and SVGAGI. The CDR3 extends over 13 amino acids. V was pared by 6 bases and J by 4 bases, with 11 bases between.

This chain joins TRBV13 and TRBJ2-4; D perhaps matches TRBD1 (6 bases). Looked up from germline, CDR1 is PRHDT and CDR2 is FYEKMQ (reference sequence). V lost 3 bases, J lost 5 bases, and 14 bases lay in between. The CDR3 runs 15 residues. CDR3 DNA: TGTGCCAGCAGCTTTGACCCGGACAGAGAAAACATTCAGTACTTC. Translating it yields CASSFDPDRENIQYF.

The chain combines TRBV19 with TRBJ2-7, with D possibly being TRBD1 (6 bases). The CDR3 loop spans 15 amino acids. The V end was cut by 3 bases, the J end by 2 bases, with 14 bases between. Germline CDR1 reads LNHDA; CDR2 reads SQIVND (reference sequence). In DNA, the CDR3 is TGTGCCAGTAGTATTTTTACGGGACAAGCCTACGAGCAGTACTTC. As protein: CASSIFTGQAYEQYF.

The chain uses TRBV10-3 and TRBJ2-1; 11 nucleotides match TRBD2. Trimming at V came to 6 bases and at J to 9 bases, leaving 10 bases not matched to a gene. The germline V gene encodes CDR1 ENHRY and CDR2 SYGVKD. The CDR3 covers 15 residues. CDR3 DNA sequence: TGTGCCATCAGCCAGACTAGCGGGGTTGTGGTTGAGCAGTTCTTC. Translation gives CAISQTSGVVVEQFF.